This T cell receptor beta chain was sequenced in a study of blood T cell repertoires in COVID-19. Study in general: Acute and convalescent COVID-19 samples came from the United States, Italy and Spain. Sources were T cells, B-cell-depleted T cells, or PBMCs; the material itself was cDNA or gDNA.

As handled by the study authors: Quantification of nucleated cells was approximated via reference gene primer amplification. Sequencing used immunoSEQ multiplex PCR; TCRdb keeps in-frame clones, though not all of them. The DNA was the basis for D and trimming; V, J and clone size are from that table. The table shows 95,000 to 150,000 clones, with around 79% occurring only once. V was clipped by 0 bases and J by 8 bases, with 9 bases between them. Germline CDR1 SGDLS, CDR2 YYNGEE. The CDR3 loop spans 13 amino acids. The sequence was obtained from a man aged 70 or older with acute or convalescent COVID-19. This chain links TRBV9 with TRBJ2-1; D is unresolved. Specimen: peripheral blood. In nucleotides, the CDR3 is TGTGCCAGCAGCGTAGCAACCCGGTATGAGCAGTTCTTC. Its protein is CASSVATRYEQFF.